These 6 T cell receptor beta chains were all obtained from the same sample, sequenced in a study of blood T cell repertoires in COVID-19. Libraries were prepared by immunoSEQ multiplex PCR; TCRdb keeps only in-frame clonotypes and omits some of them. The sample includes about 480,000 clones, roughly 85% seen only once; the top ten take approximately 2%. Sequencing was carried out using PBMCs or T cells enriched from blood (not recorded which). The receptors stem from a woman in her late teens or twenties with acute COVID-19.

The V call is TRBV27, the J call TRBJ2-7, with 9 positions matching TRBD1. The CDR3 has 18 amino acids. Germline-derived CDR1 and CDR2 are MNHEY and SMNVEV (reference sequence). V gave up 5 bases and J gave up 2 bases; unmatched junction bases: 16. This chain's CDR3 is CASSPDHAGTGLTYEQYF. For the CDR3, the DNA is TGTGCCAGCAGTCCCGACCACGCCGGGACAGGGCTGACCTACGAGCAGTACTTC.

The J gene is TRBJ2-7, the V gene TRBV5-1; 7 nucleotides align to TRBD1. Germline CDR1 is SGHRS and CDR2 is YFSETQ. Trimming took 2 bases from V and 3 from J; bases not matched to a gene: 11. The length of the CDR3 is 16 residues. The CDR3 loop is CASSFAETGKNYEQYF. In DNA, the CDR3 is TGCGCCAGCAGCTTCGCCGAGACAGGGAAAAACTACGAGCAGTACTTC.

V and J are TRBV13 and TRBJ2-3; the D gene is possibly TRBD2 (6 bases). The germline V and J ends were trimmed by 3 bases and 4 bases, with 14 bases remaining between them. Germline V gives CDR1 PRHDT, CDR2 FYEKMQ (reference sequence). CDR3 length equals 15 residues. The CDR3 loop reads CASSFGAERADTQYF. The CDR3 DNA reads TGTGCCAGCAGCTTTGGTGCGGAGCGGGCAGATACGCAGTATTTT.

The chain joins TRBV29-1 to TRBJ2-1; D may be TRBD1 (6 bases). The V and J ends lost 1 base and 8 bases respectively, with 12 bases between them. The CDR3 spans 13 residues. Germline CDR1 reads SQVTM; CDR2 reads ANQGSEA. In DNA form, the CDR3 reads TGCAGCGTTGAAGGACAGGAGGTGGATGAGCAGTTCTTC. Its protein product is CSVEGQEVDEQFF.

The rearrangement uses TRBV6-2 or TRBV6-3 and TRBJ2-5, with TRBD1 identical over 9 bases. J was trimmed by 4 bases and V by 4 bases; bases with no gene match: 4. The CDR3 extends over 14 amino acids. Germline CDR1 reads MNHEY; CDR2 reads SVGEGT. CDR3 region: CASSSQGARETQYF. The DNA of the CDR3 is TGTGCCAGCAGTTCACAGGGGGCGAGAGAGACCCAGTACTTC.

V usage is TRBV13 and J usage is TRBJ2-7; D perhaps matches TRBD1 (5 bases). Trimming cost V 6 bases and J 1 base, with 13 bases left between them. The CDR3 covers 14 residues. CDR1 is PRHDT and CDR2 is FYEKMQ in the germline V gene (reference sequence). The CDR3 region is CASSQRTGSYEQYF. The CDR3 DNA reads as TGTGCCAGCAGTCAGCGAACAGGATCCTACGAGCAGTACTTC.